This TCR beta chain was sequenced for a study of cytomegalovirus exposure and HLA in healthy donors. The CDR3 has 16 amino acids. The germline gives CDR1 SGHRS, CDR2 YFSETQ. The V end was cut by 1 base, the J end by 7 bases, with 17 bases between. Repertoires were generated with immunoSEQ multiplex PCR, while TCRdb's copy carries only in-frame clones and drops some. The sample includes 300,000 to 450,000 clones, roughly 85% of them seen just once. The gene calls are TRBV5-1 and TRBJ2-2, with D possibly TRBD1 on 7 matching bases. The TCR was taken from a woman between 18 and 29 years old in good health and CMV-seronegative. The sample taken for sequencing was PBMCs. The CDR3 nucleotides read TGCGCCAGCAGCTTGAGGGCGCGGGGACAGATCGGGGAGCTGTTTTTT. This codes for CASSLRARGQIGELFF.